This T cell receptor (beta chain) was captured by sequencing in a study of early T cells in non-severe SARS-CoV-2 infection. Whole-study context: The input, bulk RNA from unsorted whole blood, was sequenced, and chains were unpaired. Findings of the study overall: Sequences matched to VDJdb favored anti-spike CD8 responses, while private and CD4 specificities were missed.

This clonotype was found many times. Its cognate antigen is unknown. This CDR3 region has 13 residues. The V end lost 6 bases, the J end lost 0 bases, and 10 bases lay between the germline ends. Germline CDR1 reads SQVTM; CDR2 reads ANQGSEA. Individual cDNA molecules were tagged with unique molecular identifiers, the study reported. TCRdb re-called the 5' RACE reads with MiXCR, one entry per CDR3 protein. The sample holds approximately 76,000 distinct CDR3 sequences, 12% seen once. The source of this sequence is an adult who was a healthcare worker with PCR-confirmed SARS-CoV-2 infection or an uninfected control (not recorded which). This sequence joins TRBV29-1 and TRBJ2-3; tentatively, D is TRBD1 (5 bases). Source material: whole blood. Here the CDR3 DNA reads TGCAGCGTCGACCCAGGGAGCACAGATACGCAGTATTTT. It codes for CSVDPGSTDTQYF.